The 32 T cell receptor beta chains in this list originate from one sample, sequenced in a study of shared clonotypes between healthy human individuals. Profiling relied on immunoSEQ multiplex PCR, and the TCRdb table lists in-frame clones only, not all of them. This table has about a million clones, 65% to 80% appearing once. Sequencing used memory CD4+ T cells sorted from blood. Subset here: CD45RA-negative fraction. The receptors originated from a man between 18 and 35 years old in good health.

The chain joins TRBV28 to TRBJ1-5, with D tentatively TRBD1 (6 bases). The germline gives CDR1 MDHEN, CDR2 SYDVKM. The CDR3 extends over 15 amino acids. The ends were cut back, 3 bases at V and 2 bases at J, with 11 bases in the middle. This CDR3 is CASSLGGTGNQPQHF. CDR3 sequence (DNA): TGTGCCAGCAGTTTGGGGGGCACGGGCAATCAGCCCCAGCATTTT.

In DNA form, the CDR3 reads TGTGCCAGCTCACCACCGGCAGGGGTGGACACTGAAGCTTTCTTT. Amino acid sequence: CASSPPAGVDTEAFF. V is TRBV18 and J is TRBJ1-1; a weak D match, TRBD1 (6 bases). Germline CDR1 and CDR2: KGHSH and LQKENI. The CDR3 contains 15 residues. The V end lost 0 bases, the J end lost 3 bases, and 11 bases lay between the germline ends.

The genes are TRBV12-5 and TRBJ1-5; 8 bases align to TRBD1. V shed 6 bases, J shed 0 bases, and the junction held 4 bases outside the gene matches. The CDR3 has 15 amino acids. CDR1 and CDR2 (germline): LGHNT, FRNRAP. CDR3 bases: TGTGCTAGTGGACCCGACAGGGGTAGCAATCAGCCCCAGCATTTT. Its translation is CASGPDRGSNQPQHF.

This chain links TRBV9 with TRBJ2-5; 11 bases agree with TRBD2. Germline values: CDR1 SGDLS, CDR2 YYNGEE. This CDR3 spans 15 amino acids. Unmatched junction bases numbered 10, after V lost 4 bases and J lost 8 bases. CDR3 DNA sequence: TGTGCCAGCAGCCACTCCCCACTAGCGGGAGATACCCAGTACTTC. Translation: CASSHSPLAGDTQYF.

CDR3 nucleotides: TGCGCCAGCAGCTTAGACAGGGGAGGATACAATGAGCAGTTCTTC. This sequence encodes CASSLDRGGYNEQFF. The chain recombines TRBV5-1 with TRBJ2-1, with 8 bases that match TRBD1. V lost 2 bases to trimming and J lost 4 bases; unmatched junction nucleotides: 5. CDR3 length: 15 residues. CDR1 and CDR2 (germline): SGHRS, YFSETQ.

The J gene is TRBJ2-5, the V gene TRBV5-1; 10 nucleotides line up with TRBD1. There are 16 residues in the CDR3. Germline V CDR1 and CDR2: SGHRS, YFSETQ. The J segment lost 1 base and the V segment lost 1 base, leaving 4 bases of the junction unmatched. CDR3 sequence (DNA): TGCGCCAGCAGCTTGCGGACAGGGGGTTCCCAAGAGACCCAGTACTTC. It encodes CASSLRTGGSQETQYF.

This chain joins TRBV6-6 and TRBJ2-5; 12 positions match TRBD2. Germline V gene lookup returns CDR1 MNHNY and CDR2 SVGAGI (reference sequence). This CDR3 region has 16 residues. J gave up 5 bases and V 2 bases, and 6 bases lay outside the gene matches. The chain's CDR3 is CASSYLAGGPGETQYF. The CDR3 nucleotides read TGTGCCAGCAGTTACCTAGCGGGAGGGCCAGGGGAGACCCAGTACTTC.

This clone was seen only a few times. The V call is TRBV6-5, the J call TRBJ2-7, with D hard to call. Looked up from germline, CDR1 is MNHEY and CDR2 is SVGAGI. Trimming left V 2 bases short and J 2 bases short, with 10 bases between. The CDR3 covers 14 residues. CDR3 DNA: TGTGCCAGCAGTTACAGGCAGAACCCCTACGAGCAGTACTTC. Protein product: CASSYRQNPYEQYF.

This sequence joins TRBV6-5 and TRBJ2-5; 7 nucleotides agree with TRBD2. The CDR3 sequence is 13 residues long. Germline lookup yields CDR1 MNHEY and CDR2 SVGAGI. V was clipped by 11 bases and J by 3 bases; unmatched bases: 9. This CDR3 reads CAVGEGTKETQYF. The DNA for the CDR3 is TGTGCCGTGGGGGAGGGAACTAAAGAGACCCAGTACTTC.

This rearrangement joins TRBV28 to TRBJ2-7; D may be TRBD2 (6 bases). The CDR3 covers 14 residues. V was shortened by 10 bases and J by 2 bases, with 18 bases between the two germline ends. Germline V CDR1 and CDR2: MDHEN, SYDVKM. The CDR3 nucleotides are TGTGCCACCAAGTTTGGGACTTCCACCTACGAGCAGTACTTC. It is translated as CATKFGTSTYEQYF.

V is TRBV19 and J is TRBJ2-7; D possibly corresponds to TRBD2 (6 bases). Germline V gives CDR1 LNHDA, CDR2 SQIVND (reference sequence). The CDR3 is 16 residues long. Trimming pared 5 bases from V and 3 bases from J, leaving 20 bases between. CDR3 protein: CASSASWSEGRYEQYF. CDR3 sequence (DNA): TGTGCCAGTAGTGCCTCCTGGTCGGAGGGTCGCTACGAGCAGTACTTC.

CDR3 nucleotides: TGTGCCAGCTCACTACACCCCGCACAGGGACTAGGTGAAGCTTTCTTT. It encodes CASSLHPAQGLGEAFF. The rearrangement joins TRBV18 to TRBJ1-1; D is perhaps TRBD1 (6 bases). The V gene's germline CDR1 is KGHSH and CDR2 LQKENI. Trimming took off 4 bases at V and 7 bases at J, with 22 bases between the two ends. The length of the CDR3 is 16 residues.

This clone was seen a single time. The chain uses TRBV28 and TRBJ1-1; no firm D call. Germline V lookup: CDR1 MDHEN, CDR2 SYDVKM. Trimming pared 6 bases from V and 5 bases from J, leaving 16 bases between. The CDR3 runs 14 residues. The chain's CDR3 is CASRPREGGTEAFF. In nucleotides, the CDR3 is TGTGCCAGCAGACCCCGAGAGGGAGGGACTGAAGCTTTCTTT.

The chain links TRBV5-5 to TRBJ2-7, with 12 bases that match TRBD2. The germline CDR1 and CDR2 sequences are SGHKS and YYEKEE (reference sequence). Trimming removed 0 bases from V and 5 bases from J; junction bases left unmatched: 9. There are 17 residues in the CDR3. CDR3 region: CASSLGTSGRLLNEQYF. The CDR3 coding sequence is TGTGCCAGCAGCTTGGGAACTAGCGGGAGGCTTCTAAACGAGCAGTACTTC.

The chain combines TRBV5-1 with TRBJ2-5; TRBD2 matches at 8 bases. CDR1 is SGHRS, CDR2 YFSETQ, per germline. The CDR3 totals 15 residues. The J segment lost 5 bases and the V segment lost 4 bases, leaving 10 bases of the junction unmatched. Here the CDR3 reads CASSGKQRERETQYF. The CDR3 DNA reads TGCGCCAGCAGCGGAAAACAGCGGGAGCGCGAGACCCAGTACTTC.

This clone has a handful of counts. The CDR3 coding sequence is TGTGCCAGCAGCTTACTCGAGGGACAGGGGCACTATGGCTACACCTTC. It is translated as CASSLLEGQGHYGYTF. The chain has TRBV7-9 and TRBJ1-2, with 10 bases aligning to TRBD1. Germline CDR1 and CDR2: SEHNR and FQNEAQ (reference sequence). V trimming: 2 bases; J trimming: 3 bases; junction bases outside the gene matches: 6. This CDR3 comprises 16 residues.

The gene calls are TRBV9 and TRBJ2-4, with D uncertain. The V gene lost 3 bases and the J gene lost 0 bases, with 7 bases spanning the gap. Germline-derived CDR1 and CDR2 are SGDLS and YYNGEE. CDR3 length equals 14 residues. Here the CDR3 reads CASSADPAKNIQYF. The CDR3 DNA reads TGTGCCAGCAGCGCGGACCCAGCCAAAAACATTCAGTACTTC.

This chain links TRBV7-2 with TRBJ2-7; 10 nucleotides match TRBD2. Germline CDR1 and CDR2: SGHTA and FQGNSA. Trimming cost V 5 bases and J 7 bases; bases outside gene matches: 8. The CDR3 runs to 14 residues. This chain's CDR3 is CASSRWTSGAEQYF. The CDR3 region has the DNA TGTGCCAGCAGCCGCTGGACTAGCGGCGCAGAGCAGTACTTC.

The CDR3 DNA sequence: TGTGCCAGCTCAATGACAACTTCTGGAAACACCATATATTTT. Translating gives CASSMTTSGNTIYF. The chain has TRBV18 and TRBJ1-3; no firm D call. This CDR3 spans 14 amino acids. Germline V gene lookup returns CDR1 KGHSH and CDR2 LQKENI. V was clipped by 5 bases and J by 1 base, with 9 bases between them.

The chain employs TRBV2 and TRBJ1-6; possible D gene TRBD1, 5 bases. V was clipped by 9 bases and J by 9 bases, with 15 bases between them. CDR3 length: 13 amino acids. The germline CDR1 and CDR2 sequences are SNHLY and FYNNEI. CDR3 region: CASRDRYSSPLHF. The CDR3 bases are TGTGCCAGTAGGGACCGATACTCTTCACCCCTCCACTTT.

The chain joins TRBV4-1 to TRBJ2-3; D may be TRBD2 (5 bases). Trimming stripped 4 bases from V and 3 bases from J, with 11 bases between. The germline CDR1 and CDR2 sequences are MGHRA and YSYEKL. The CDR3 length is 14 residues. In nucleotides, the CDR3 is TGCGCCAGCAGCCGCCCCGAGGGAACAGATACGCAGTATTTT. Its translation is CASSRPEGTDTQYF.

This clone was seen ten or more times. J is TRBJ1-5 and V is TRBV29-1, with 10 bases fitting TRBD1. The CDR3 runs to 14 residues. CDR1 SQVTM and CDR2 ANQGSEA come from the germline V gene. J was trimmed by 5 bases and V by 7 bases; bases with no gene match: 8. The CDR3 sequence is CSAIGTGVDQPQHF. The CDR3, as DNA: TGCAGCGCGATCGGGACAGGGGTCGATCAGCCCCAGCATTTT.

Regarding this clone: The same CDR3 also results from other DNA sequences found in this sample. J is TRBJ2-7 and V is TRBV5-1, with a tentative D call TRBD2 (5 bases). Trimming removed 0 bases at V and 0 bases at J, with 7 bases between. The CDR3 covers 14 residues. Germline CDR1 SGHRS, CDR2 YFSETQ. CDR3 amino acids: CASSLARDSYEQYF. The CDR3 bases are TGCGCCAGCAGCTTGGCTCGGGACTCCTACGAGCAGTACTTC. The variable domain in full, with the rest retrieved from reference TRBV5-1 and TRBJ2-7, is KAGVTQTPRYLIKTRGQQVTLSCSPISGHRSVSWYQQTPGQGLQFLFEYFSETQRNKGNFPGRFSGRQFSNSRSEMNVSTLELGDSALYLCASSLARDSYEQYFGPGTRLTVT.

This clone was seen just once. The chain carries TRBV4-3 and TRBJ2-7, with no clear D. The length of the CDR3 is 13 residues. The V end was cut by 1 base, the J end by 4 bases, with 8 bases between. Per germline, CDR1 LGHNA and CDR2 YSLEER. CDR3 loop: CASSQVNGYEQYF. CDR3 coding DNA: TGCGCCAGCAGCCAAGTAAACGGATACGAGCAGTACTTC.

The CDR3 spells CAWSQLTPNTEAFF. The CDR3 bases are TGTGCCTGGAGTCAACTGACACCGAACACTGAAGCTTTCTTT. The rearrangement joins TRBV30 to TRBJ1-1; no clear D gene. This CDR3 has 14 residues. Germline V lookup: CDR1 GTSNPN, CDR2 SVGIG (reference sequence). Trimming took off 2 bases at V and 1 base at J, with 11 bases between the two ends.

The chain carries TRBV18 and TRBJ2-7, with a possible D match to TRBD1 (6 bases). V was trimmed by 6 bases and J by 1 base, leaving 19 bases between them. CDR3 length: 16 amino acids. Germline V CDR1 and CDR2: KGHSH, LQKENI. In DNA, the CDR3 is TGTGCCAGCTCGACTACACAGGGCCCGGGGTCCTACGAGCAGTACTTC. This sequence encodes CASSTTQGPGSYEQYF.

This clone was counted between two and nine times. The rearrangement links TRBV30 to TRBJ1-1; 7 nucleotides agree with TRBD1. Germline lookup yields CDR1 GTSNPN and CDR2 SVGIG (reference sequence). This CDR3 has 12 residues. V was clipped by 6 bases and J by 3 bases; unmatched bases: 4. CDR3 sequence: CACRQGYTEAFF. CDR3 DNA sequence: TGTGCCTGCCGACAGGGATACACTGAAGCTTTCTTT. Looking up the rest from reference TRBV30 and TRBJ1-1 gives the full variable domain: SQTIHQWPATLVQPVGSPLSLECTVEGTSNPNLYWYRQAAGRGLQLLFYSVGIGQISSEVPQNLSASRPQDRQFILSSKKLLLSDSGFYLCACRQGYTEAFFGQGTRLTVV.

This clone occurred once. V gene TRBV29-1 combines with J gene TRBJ1-5, with D possibly TRBD1 on 6 matching bases. This CDR3 is built from 14 residues. V gave up 6 bases and J gave up 3 bases, with 15 bases separating them. Per germline, CDR1 SQVTM and CDR2 ANQGSEA. CDR3 coding DNA: TGCAGCGTCCAAGAACAGGGCTCCAATCAGCCCCAGCATTTT. Translated, it gives CSVQEQGSNQPQHF.

This chain connects TRBV5-6 to TRBJ2-6, with D hard to call. Trimming took off 3 bases at V and 0 bases at J, with 4 bases between the two ends. Germline-derived CDR1 and CDR2 are SGHDT and YYEEEE. The CDR3 consists of 14 residues. DNA of the CDR3: TGTGCCAGCAGCTCGGGCTCTGGGGCCAACGTCCTGACTTTC. It encodes CASSSGSGANVLTF.

This sequence joins TRBV2 and TRBJ2-2; possibly TRBD2 for D (5 bases). Germline V CDR1 and CDR2: SNHLY, FYNNEI. The CDR3 has 14 residues. The V gene lost 0 bases and the J gene lost 5 bases, with 7 bases spanning the gap. DNA of the CDR3: TGTGCCAGCAGTGAAGCTCCGGGGACCGGGGAGCTGTTTTTT. Translated: CASSEAPGTGELFF.

Only one count was recorded for this clone. This rearrangement joins TRBV7-2 to TRBJ2-1, with 12 bases aligning to TRBD1. This CDR3 spans 15 amino acids. The germline gives CDR1 SGHTA, CDR2 FQGNSA. Germline trimming cut 5 bases from V and 5 bases from J; bases unmatched to any gene: 4. DNA of the CDR3: TGTGCCAGCAGCCTGGGACAGGGGGCCAACAATGAGCAGTTCTTC. This gives the protein CASSLGQGANNEQFF.

This clone turned up a few times. This rearrangement joins TRBV6-6 to TRBJ1-2; D uncertain. CDR1 MNHNY and CDR2 SVGAGI come from the germline V gene (reference sequence). This CDR3 contains 14 residues. The V end lost 7 bases, the J end lost 1 base, and 13 bases lay between the germline ends. As DNA, the CDR3 is TGTGCCAGCACGTCTGATAGGGTTAACTATGGCTACACCTTC. This codes for CASTSDRVNYGYTF.